The entry below gives a single T cell receptor (beta chain) sequence along with its context. V lost 4 bases, J lost 9 bases, and 3 bases stayed unmatched. Germline V lookup: CDR1 SGHAT, CDR2 FQNNGV. The CDR3 runs to 12 residues. The data were produced by immunoSEQ multiplex PCR, yet TCRdb's version contains in-frame clones alone and is incomplete. The sample includes about 170,000 clones, around 93% of them seen just once. This specimen belongs to a study of control samples from healthy donors and cancer patients. The chain uses TRBV11-2 and TRBJ1-1, with 9 positions matching TRBD1. The clonotype was recovered from a woman aged 55-70 years in good health. The sequencing sample was made of blood. This CDR3 is CASSSGTGKAFF. CDR3 DNA sequence: TGTGCCAGCAGCTCCGGGACAGGGAAAGCTTTCTTT.